These 15 T cell receptor beta chains were all obtained from the same sample, sequenced in a study of T-cell memory formation after mild COVID-19. TCRdb re-called the 5' RACE reads through MiXCR, storing one row per CDR3 protein. The sample gives approximately 500,000 distinct CDR3 sequences, nearly 25% of which show up once; under 15% is in the top ten. The sequenced sample was PBMCs or a T cell subset sorted from them (not recorded which). The receptors come from an adult woman who had mild COVID-19 (a few samples of this study predate the infection). Cell type and time point are not known.

The V gene is TRBV4-1, the J gene TRBJ2-4; the D gene could be TRBD1 or TRBD2 (7 bases each). Germline V gene data show CDR1 as MGHRA and CDR2 as YSYEKL. This CDR3 contains 15 residues. Deletions cut 4 bases from V and 5 bases from J, with 15 bases between. In nucleotides, the CDR3 is TGCGCCAGCAGCCCGACGACAGGGAGGGAAAACATTCAGTACTTC. It is translated as CASSPTTGRENIQYF.

This clonotype was detected only a few times. The chain recombines TRBV7-9 with TRBJ2-7; D may be TRBD2 (5 bases). The CDR3 runs to 14 residues. V was cut by 5 bases and J by 2 bases, with 13 bases left in between. Germline values: CDR1 SEHNR, CDR2 FQNEAQ (reference sequence). This CDR3 is CASSPPTRAYEQYF. In DNA form, the CDR3 reads TGTGCCAGCAGCCCCCCAACTAGGGCCTACGAGCAGTACTTC.

This chain joins TRBV7-9 and TRBJ2-3, with 7 bases lining up with TRBD1. The J segment lost 2 bases and the V segment lost 3 bases, leaving 5 bases of the junction unmatched. Germline loops: CDR1 SEHNR, CDR2 FQNEAQ (reference sequence). The CDR3 totals 15 residues. CDR3 nucleotides: TGTGCCAGCAGCTTGCCGGGACAGTCCACAGATACGCAGTATTTT. Translating gives CASSLPGQSTDTQYF.

This clonotype came up a few times. Sequence at one end of the junction differs from germline and may be a read error. This sequence joins TRBV7-9 and TRBJ2-1; TRBD2 agrees at 9 bases. Germline V gene data show CDR1 as SEHNR and CDR2 as FQNEAQ (reference sequence). The CDR3 consists of 17 residues. Here the CDR3 reads CASSPRVAGATYDEQFF. The CDR3 DNA is TGTGCCAGCAGCCCCAGGGTAGCGGGAGCCACCTACGATGAGCAGTTCTTC.

This clonotype was seen only a few times. The chain couples TRBV6-5 to TRBJ2-5; 7 nucleotides line up with TRBD1. Per the germline V gene, CDR1 is MNHEY and CDR2 is SVGAGI. The CDR3 extends over 15 amino acids. With V trimmed by 5 bases and J by 5 bases, 11 bases remained unmatched. CDR3: CASSLQGLETETQYF. The DNA for the CDR3 is TGTGCCAGCAGTCTACAGGGGCTCGAAACGGAGACCCAGTACTTC.

The chain uses TRBV30 and TRBJ1-1, with D tentatively TRBD1 (5 bases). Trimming cost V 3 bases and J 10 bases, with 18 bases left between them. The CDR3 length is 13 residues. Germline CDR1 reads GTSNPN; CDR2 reads SVGIG (reference sequence). The CDR3 region is CAWRFAWGPGAFF. The CDR3 DNA reads TGTGCCTGGAGATTCGCCTGGGGCCCGGGAGCTTTCTTT.

This clonotype showed up just a few times. The chain links TRBV4-3 to TRBJ2-7, with TRBD2 matching over 8 bases. The CDR3 is made up of 18 amino acids. The trim removed 1 base at V and 1 base at J, leaving 12 bases unmatched. Germline values: CDR1 LGHNA, CDR2 YSLEER. The chain's CDR3 is CASSQGPPPSGPSYEQYF. The CDR3 DNA follows: TGCGCCAGCAGCCAAGGCCCGCCTCCTAGCGGGCCTTCCTACGAGCAGTACTTC.

With regard to this clonotype: Possible read error: a much larger clone is one base away. V is TRBV5-1 and J is TRBJ2-2, with 8 bases lining up with TRBD1. Germline-derived CDR1 and CDR2 are SGHRS and YFSETQ. There are 14 residues in the CDR3. The CDR3 DNA sequence: TGCGCCGGCAGCCCGAGACAGGGGACCGGGGAGCTGTTTTTT. Its protein product is CAGSPRQGTGELFF.

The genes are TRBV20-1 and TRBJ2-1; D gene ambiguous. Germline V lookup: CDR1 DFQATT, CDR2 SNEGSKA (reference sequence). The CDR3 is 12 residues long. Between the trimmed V and J ends, which lost 3 bases and 9 bases, there was a span of 12 bases. CDR3 DNA sequence: TGCAGTGCTAGCCACAACACAAGTGAGCAGTTCTTC. Its protein is CSASHNTSEQFF.

V and J are TRBV7-2 and TRBJ2-1, with no clear D. V lost 6 bases and J lost 9, with 6 bases in between. This CDR3 is 10 amino acids long. The germline V gene has CDR1 SGHTA and CDR2 FQGNSA. CDR3 amino acids: CASRRGEQFF. The CDR3 DNA is TGTGCCAGCAGGCGTGGTGAGCAGTTCTTC.

The rearrangement joins TRBV7-6 to TRBJ2-7; 11 bases are a match to TRBD2. CDR3 length equals 15 residues. Trimming took 4 bases from V and 1 from J; bases not matched to a gene: 3. From germline, CDR1 is SGHVS and CDR2 FNYEAQ. CDR3 sequence: CASSSRLAGSYEQYF. In DNA form, the CDR3 reads TGTGCCAGCAGCTCAAGACTAGCGGGGTCCTACGAGCAGTACTTC.

The genes are TRBV7-2 and TRBJ2-5, with D hard to call. Trimming took 1 base from V and 5 from J, leaving 20 bases between them. Per the germline V gene, CDR1 is SGHTA and CDR2 is FQGNSA. The CDR3 is 17 residues long. The CDR3 reads CASSLESPASLGETQYF. The DNA for the CDR3 is TGTGCCAGCAGCTTAGAGAGCCCTGCCAGCCTGGGGGAGACCCAGTACTTC. Drawing the rest from reference TRBV7-2 and TRBJ2-5, the complete variable domain is GAGVSQSPSNKVTEKGKDVELRCDPISGHTALYWYRQSLGQGLEFLIYFQGNSAPDKSGLPSDRFSAERTGGSVSTLTIQRTQQEDSAVYLCASSLESPASLGETQYFGPGTRLLVL.

The rearrangement links TRBV12-3 or TRBV12-4 to TRBJ1-1; D remains ambiguous. V lost 6 bases and J lost 4, with 15 bases in between. This CDR3 contains 14 residues. In nucleotides, the CDR3 is TGTGCCAGCAGAACCCATGGAGTCGGCACTGAAGCTTTCTTT. It translates to CASRTHGVGTEAFF.

The V gene is TRBV7-6, the J gene TRBJ2-7; 7 bases map to TRBD2. Trimming at V came to 5 bases and at J to 5 bases, leaving 6 bases not matched to a gene. CDR1 is SGHVS, CDR2 FNYEAQ, per germline. CDR3 length: 13 amino acids. CDR3 nucleotides: TGTGCCAGCAGCGACGGACTAGGGGACGAGCAGTACTTC. Protein: CASSDGLGDEQYF.

This clonotype was observed a few times. The V call is TRBV11-2, the J call TRBJ2-3; TRBD2 matches at 9 bases. This CDR3 region has 15 residues. Per germline, CDR1 SGHAT and CDR2 FQNNGV. J was trimmed by 2 bases and V by 2 bases; bases with no gene match: 2. CDR3 DNA sequence: TGTGCCAGCAGCTTAACTAGCGGGCACACAGATACGCAGTATTTT. This encodes CASSLTSGHTDTQYF. Combining the CDR3 with reference TRBV11-2 and TRBJ2-3 gives the whole variable domain EAGVAQSPRYKIIEKRQSVAFWCNPISGHATLYWYQQILGQGPKLLIQFQNNGVVDDSQLPKDRFSAERLKGVDSTLKIQPAKLEDSAVYLCASSLTSGHTDTQYFGPGTRLTVL.